This TCR beta chain was captured in a study of beta chain features in type 1 diabetes. The ends were cut back, 6 bases at V and 1 base at J, with 15 bases in the middle. The germline V gene has CDR1 SGHNT and CDR2 YYREEE (reference sequence). This CDR3 is built from 15 residues. This clone was seen a handful of times. The antigen is not known. Study results and caveats: Fewer junction insertions and more nucleotide deletions appeared in type 1 diabetes patients. Shorter templates might be favored by PCR, and equally so in patients and in controls.

Investigators reverse transcribed all isolated RNA, so they sequenced expressed TCRB transcripts. The table came from immunoSEQ multiplex PCR; TCRdb's copy has only in-frame clones and leaves some out. The table lists around 330,000 clones, 11% of them singletons, with about 0.014% in the top ten. CD45RO/CCR7/CD25/CD127/CD95/CD27 separated CD4+ naive, central memory, regulatory and stem cell-like memory cells by sorting. This sequence joins TRBV5-4 and TRBJ2-3, with TRBD2 as a possible D gene (5 bases). Sequenced sample: naive CD4+ T cells from blood. The clonotype comes from a woman aged 25 to 39 in good health. The CDR3 region has the DNA TGTGCCAGCACACCCGGTCGTAGCGGCACAGATACGCAGTATTTT. It codes for CASTPGRSGTDTQYF.